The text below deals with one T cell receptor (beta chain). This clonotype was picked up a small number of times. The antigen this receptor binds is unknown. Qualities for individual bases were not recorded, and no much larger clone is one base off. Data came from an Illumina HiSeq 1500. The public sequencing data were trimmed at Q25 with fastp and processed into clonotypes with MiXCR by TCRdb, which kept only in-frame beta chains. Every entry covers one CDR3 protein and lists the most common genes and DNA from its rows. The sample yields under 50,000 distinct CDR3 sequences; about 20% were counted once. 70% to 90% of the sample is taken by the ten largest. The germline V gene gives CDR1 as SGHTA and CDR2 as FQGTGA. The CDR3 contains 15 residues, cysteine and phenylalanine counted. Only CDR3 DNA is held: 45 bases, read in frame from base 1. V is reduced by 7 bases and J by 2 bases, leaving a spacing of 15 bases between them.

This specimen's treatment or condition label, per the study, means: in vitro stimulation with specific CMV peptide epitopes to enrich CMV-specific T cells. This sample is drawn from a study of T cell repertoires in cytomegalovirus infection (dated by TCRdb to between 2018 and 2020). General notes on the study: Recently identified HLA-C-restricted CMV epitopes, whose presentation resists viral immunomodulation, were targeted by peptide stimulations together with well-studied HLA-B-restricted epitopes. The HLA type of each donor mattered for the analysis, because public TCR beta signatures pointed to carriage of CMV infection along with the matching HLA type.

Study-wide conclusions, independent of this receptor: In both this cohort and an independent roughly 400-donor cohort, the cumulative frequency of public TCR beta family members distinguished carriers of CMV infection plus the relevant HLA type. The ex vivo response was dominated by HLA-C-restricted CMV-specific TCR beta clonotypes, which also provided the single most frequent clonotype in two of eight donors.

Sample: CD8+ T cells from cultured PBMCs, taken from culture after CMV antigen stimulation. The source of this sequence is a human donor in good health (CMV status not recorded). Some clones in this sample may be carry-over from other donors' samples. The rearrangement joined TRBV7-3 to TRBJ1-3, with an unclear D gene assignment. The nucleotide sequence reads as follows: TGTGCCAGCAACACAATCCGGGAAACTGGAAACACCATATATTTT. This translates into CASNTIRETGNTIYF.